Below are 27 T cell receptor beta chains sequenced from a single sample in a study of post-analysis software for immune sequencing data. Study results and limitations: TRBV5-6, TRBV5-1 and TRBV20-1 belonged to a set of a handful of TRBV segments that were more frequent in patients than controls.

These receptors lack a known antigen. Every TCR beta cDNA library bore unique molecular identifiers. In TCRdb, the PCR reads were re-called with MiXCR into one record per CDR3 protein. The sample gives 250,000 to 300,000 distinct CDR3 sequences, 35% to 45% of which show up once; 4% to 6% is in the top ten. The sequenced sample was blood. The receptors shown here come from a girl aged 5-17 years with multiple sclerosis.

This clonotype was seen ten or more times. In DNA form, the CDR3 reads TGTGCCAGCAGCTTAGGGACAACCTACAATGAGCAGTTCTTC. Translated: CASSLGTTYNEQFF. The genes are TRBV7-2 and TRBJ2-1; D might be TRBD1 (5 bases). Germline assignment: CDR1 SGHTA and CDR2 FQGNSA. Trimming stripped 1 base from V and 2 bases from J, with 6 bases between. This CDR3 spans 14 amino acids.

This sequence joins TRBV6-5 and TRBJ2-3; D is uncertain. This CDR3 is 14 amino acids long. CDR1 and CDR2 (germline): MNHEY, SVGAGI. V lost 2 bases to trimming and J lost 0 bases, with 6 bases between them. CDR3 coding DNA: TGTGCCAGCAGTTACACCTCTAGCACAGATACGCAGTATTTT. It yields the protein CASSYTSSTDTQYF.

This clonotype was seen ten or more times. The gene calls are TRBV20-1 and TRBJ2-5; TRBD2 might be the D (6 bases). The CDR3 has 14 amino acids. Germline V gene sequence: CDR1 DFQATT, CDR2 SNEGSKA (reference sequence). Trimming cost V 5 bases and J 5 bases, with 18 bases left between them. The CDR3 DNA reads TGCAGTGCTCCCGGGGGTCCCGCATGGGAGACCCAGTACTTC. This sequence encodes CSAPGGPAWETQYF.

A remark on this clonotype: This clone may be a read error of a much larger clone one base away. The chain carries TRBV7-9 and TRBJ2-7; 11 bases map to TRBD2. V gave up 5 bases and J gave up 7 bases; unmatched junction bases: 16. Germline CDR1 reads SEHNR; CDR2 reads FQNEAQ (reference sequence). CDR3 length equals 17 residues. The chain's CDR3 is CASSPSSGLAGGDEQYF. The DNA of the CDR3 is TGTGCCAGCAGCCCGTCGTCTGGGCTAGCGGGGGGCGATGAGCAGTACTTC.

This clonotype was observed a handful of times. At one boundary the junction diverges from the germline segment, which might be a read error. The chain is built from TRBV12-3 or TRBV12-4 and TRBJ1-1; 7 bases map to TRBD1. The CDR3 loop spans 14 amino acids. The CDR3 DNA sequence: TGTGCCAGCAGTCGGGGACAGATGAACGCTGAAGCTTTCTTT. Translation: CASSRGQMNAEAFF.

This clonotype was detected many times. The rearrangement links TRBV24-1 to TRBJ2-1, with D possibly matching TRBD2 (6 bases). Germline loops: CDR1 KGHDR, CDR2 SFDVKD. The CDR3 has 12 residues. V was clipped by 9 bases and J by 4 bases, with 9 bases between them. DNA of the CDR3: TGTGCCACCCAGAGCGGGTACAATGAGCAGTTCTTC. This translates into CATQSGYNEQFF.

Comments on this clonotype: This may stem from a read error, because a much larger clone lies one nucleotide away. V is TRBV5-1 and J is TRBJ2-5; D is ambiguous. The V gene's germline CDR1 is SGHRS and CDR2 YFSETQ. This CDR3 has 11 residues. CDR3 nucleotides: TGCGTCAGCAGCTTGGCCTATGAGCAGTACTTC. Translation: CVSSLAYEQYF.

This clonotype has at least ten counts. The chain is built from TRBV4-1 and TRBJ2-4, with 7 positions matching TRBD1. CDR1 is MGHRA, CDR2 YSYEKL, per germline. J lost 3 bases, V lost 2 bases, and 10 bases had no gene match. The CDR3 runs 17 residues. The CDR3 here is CASSQPQGVGVKNIQYF. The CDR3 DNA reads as TGCGCCAGCAGCCAACCTCAGGGGGTGGGAGTCAAAAACATTCAGTACTTC.

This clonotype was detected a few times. CDR3 nucleotides: TGTGCCACCAGTGATTCGGCCCGACAGGGGGCCGGACAGCCCCAGCATTTT. Translating gives CATSDSARQGAGQPQHF. V and J are TRBV24-1 and TRBJ1-5; 10 nucleotides line up with TRBD1. The CDR3 loop spans 17 amino acids. Germline V gene data show CDR1 as KGHDR and CDR2 as SFDVKD. V lost 2 bases, J lost 7 bases, and 10 bases stayed unmatched.

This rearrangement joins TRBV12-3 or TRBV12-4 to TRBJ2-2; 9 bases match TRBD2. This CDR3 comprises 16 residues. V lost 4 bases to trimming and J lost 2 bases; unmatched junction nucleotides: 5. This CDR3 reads CASSSSGKGNTGELFF. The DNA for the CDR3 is TGTGCCAGCAGTTCTAGCGGGAAGGGTAACACCGGGGAGCTGTTTTTT.

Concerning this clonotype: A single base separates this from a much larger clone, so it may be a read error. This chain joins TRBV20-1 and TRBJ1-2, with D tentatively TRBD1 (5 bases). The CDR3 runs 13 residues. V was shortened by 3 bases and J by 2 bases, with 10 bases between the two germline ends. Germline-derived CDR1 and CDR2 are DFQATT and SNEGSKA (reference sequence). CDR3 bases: TGCAGTGCTAGCGGGACCTGCAACTATGGCTACACCTTC. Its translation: CSASGTCNYGYTF.

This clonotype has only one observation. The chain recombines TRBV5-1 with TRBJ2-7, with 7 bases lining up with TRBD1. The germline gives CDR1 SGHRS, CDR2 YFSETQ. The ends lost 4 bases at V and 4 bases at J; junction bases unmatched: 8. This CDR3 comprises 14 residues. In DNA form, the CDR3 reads TGCGCCAGCAGCGCGACAGGGTACGGGTACGAGCAGTACTTC. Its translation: CASSATGYGYEQYF.

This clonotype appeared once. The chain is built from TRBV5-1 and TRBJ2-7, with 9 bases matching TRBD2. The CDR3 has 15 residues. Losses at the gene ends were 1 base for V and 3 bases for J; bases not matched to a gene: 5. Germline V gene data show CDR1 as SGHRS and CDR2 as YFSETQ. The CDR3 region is CASSLRAGGLYEQYF. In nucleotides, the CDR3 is TGCGCCAGCAGCTTGAGAGCGGGGGGCCTCTACGAGCAGTACTTC.

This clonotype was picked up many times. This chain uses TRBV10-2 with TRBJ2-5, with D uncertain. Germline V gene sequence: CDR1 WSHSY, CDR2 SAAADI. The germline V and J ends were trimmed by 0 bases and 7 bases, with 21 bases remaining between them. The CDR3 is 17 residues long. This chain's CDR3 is CASSESRSVPQVRTQYF. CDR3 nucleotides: TGCGCCAGCAGTGAGTCCCGGTCGGTTCCCCAAGTAAGGACCCAGTACTTC.

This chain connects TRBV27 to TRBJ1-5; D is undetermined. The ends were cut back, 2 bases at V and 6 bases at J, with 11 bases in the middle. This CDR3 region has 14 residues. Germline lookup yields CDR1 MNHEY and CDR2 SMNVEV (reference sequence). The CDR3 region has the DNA TGTGCCAGCAGTTTAAGGCAGCGAAGTCAGCCCCAGCATTTT. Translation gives CASSLRQRSQPQHF.

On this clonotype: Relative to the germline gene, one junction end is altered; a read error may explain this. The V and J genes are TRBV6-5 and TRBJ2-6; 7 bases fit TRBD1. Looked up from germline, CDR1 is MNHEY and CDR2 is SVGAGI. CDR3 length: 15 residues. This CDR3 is CASRRGPSGTNVLTF. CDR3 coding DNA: TGTGCCAGCAGGAGGGGGCCCTCTGGGACCAACGTCCTGACTTTC.

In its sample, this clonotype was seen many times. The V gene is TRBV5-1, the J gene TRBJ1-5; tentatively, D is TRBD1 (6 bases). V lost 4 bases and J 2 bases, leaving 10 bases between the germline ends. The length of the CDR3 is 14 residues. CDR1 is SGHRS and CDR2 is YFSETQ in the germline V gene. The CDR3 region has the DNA TGCGCCAGCAGCCTACAGGGAGGCAATCAGCCCCAGCATTTT. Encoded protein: CASSLQGGNQPQHF.

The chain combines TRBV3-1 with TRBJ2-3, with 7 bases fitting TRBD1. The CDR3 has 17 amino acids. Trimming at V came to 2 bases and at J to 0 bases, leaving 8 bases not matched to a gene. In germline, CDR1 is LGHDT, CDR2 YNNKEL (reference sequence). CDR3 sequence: CASSQLRTGTSTDTQYF. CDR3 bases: TGTGCCAGCAGCCAATTAAGGACAGGCACTAGCACAGATACGCAGTATTTT.

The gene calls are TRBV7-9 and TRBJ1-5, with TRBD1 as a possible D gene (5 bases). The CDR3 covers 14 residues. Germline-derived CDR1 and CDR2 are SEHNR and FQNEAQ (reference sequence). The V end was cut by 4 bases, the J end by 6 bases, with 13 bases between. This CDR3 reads CASSSTDYVQPQHF. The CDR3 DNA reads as TGTGCCAGCAGCTCGACAGACTATGTTCAGCCCCAGCATTTT.

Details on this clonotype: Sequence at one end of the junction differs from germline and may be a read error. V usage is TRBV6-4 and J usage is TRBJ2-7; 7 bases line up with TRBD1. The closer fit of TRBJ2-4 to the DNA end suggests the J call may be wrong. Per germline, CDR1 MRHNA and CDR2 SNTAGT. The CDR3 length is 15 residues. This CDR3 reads CASSEQGGREGIQYF. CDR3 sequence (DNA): TGTGCTAGCAGTGAACAAGGGGGCAGGGAAGGCATTCAGTACTTC.

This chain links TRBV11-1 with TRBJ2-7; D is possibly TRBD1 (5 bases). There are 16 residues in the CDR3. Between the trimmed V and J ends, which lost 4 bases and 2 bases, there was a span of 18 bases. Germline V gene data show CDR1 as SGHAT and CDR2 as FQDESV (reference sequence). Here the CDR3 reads CASSSPRGRGAYEQYF. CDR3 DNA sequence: TGTGCCAGCAGCTCACCAAGAGGTAGGGGTGCCTACGAGCAGTACTTC. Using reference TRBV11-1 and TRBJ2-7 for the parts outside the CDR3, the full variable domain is EAEVAQSPRYKITEKSQAVAFWCDPISGHATLYWYRQILGQGPELLVQFQDESVVDDSQLPKDRFSAERLKGVDSTLKIQPAELGDSAMYLCASSSPRGRGAYEQYFGPGTRLTVT.

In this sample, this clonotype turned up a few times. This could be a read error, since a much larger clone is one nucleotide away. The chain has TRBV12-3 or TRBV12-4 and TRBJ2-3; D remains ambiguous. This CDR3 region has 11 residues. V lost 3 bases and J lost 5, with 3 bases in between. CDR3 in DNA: TGTGCCAGCAGTTTTCGAGATACGCAGTATTTT. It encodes CASSFRDTQYF.

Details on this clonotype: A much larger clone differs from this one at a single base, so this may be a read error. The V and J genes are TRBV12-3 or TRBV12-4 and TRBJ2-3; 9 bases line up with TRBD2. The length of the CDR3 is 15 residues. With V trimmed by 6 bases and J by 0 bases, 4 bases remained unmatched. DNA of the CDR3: TGTGCCAGCAGCCGACTAGCGGCGAGCACAGATACGCAGTATTTT. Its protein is CASSRLAASTDTQYF.

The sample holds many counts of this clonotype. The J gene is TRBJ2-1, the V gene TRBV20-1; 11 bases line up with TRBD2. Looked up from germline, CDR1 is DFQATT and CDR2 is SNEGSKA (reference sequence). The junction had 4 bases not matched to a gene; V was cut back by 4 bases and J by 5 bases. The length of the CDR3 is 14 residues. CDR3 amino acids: CSANSGGANNEQFF. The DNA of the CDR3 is TGCAGTGCTAATAGCGGGGGGGCCAACAATGAGCAGTTCTTC.

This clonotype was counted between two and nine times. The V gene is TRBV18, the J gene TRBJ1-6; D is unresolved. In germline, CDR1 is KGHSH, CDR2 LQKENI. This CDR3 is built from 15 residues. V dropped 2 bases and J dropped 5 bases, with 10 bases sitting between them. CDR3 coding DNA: TGTGCCAGCTCACCAAGGGATTTGAATAATTCACCCCTCCACTTT. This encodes CASSPRDLNNSPLHF.

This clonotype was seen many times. The CDR3 coding sequence is TGCGCCAGCAGCCCGGGGACAGGGGGGTACCAAGAGACCCAGTACTTC. Its translation: CASSPGTGGYQETQYF. The chain is built from TRBV4-1 and TRBJ2-5; the match to TRBD1 covers 11 bases. Germline V CDR1 and CDR2: MGHRA, YSYEKL. The CDR3 contains 16 residues. Losses at the gene ends were 4 bases for V and 0 bases for J; bases not matched to a gene: 4.

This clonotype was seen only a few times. The CDR3 DNA sequence: TGTGCCAGCAGCCAAGTAGCGGCAGGCGATAGCAATCAGCCCCAGCATTTT. Protein: CASSQVAAGDSNQPQHF. The chain carries TRBV14 and TRBJ1-5; D ambiguous. V was pared by 1 base and J by 0 bases, with 13 bases between. CDR3 length equals 17 residues. The V gene's germline CDR1 is SGHDN and CDR2 FVKESK.